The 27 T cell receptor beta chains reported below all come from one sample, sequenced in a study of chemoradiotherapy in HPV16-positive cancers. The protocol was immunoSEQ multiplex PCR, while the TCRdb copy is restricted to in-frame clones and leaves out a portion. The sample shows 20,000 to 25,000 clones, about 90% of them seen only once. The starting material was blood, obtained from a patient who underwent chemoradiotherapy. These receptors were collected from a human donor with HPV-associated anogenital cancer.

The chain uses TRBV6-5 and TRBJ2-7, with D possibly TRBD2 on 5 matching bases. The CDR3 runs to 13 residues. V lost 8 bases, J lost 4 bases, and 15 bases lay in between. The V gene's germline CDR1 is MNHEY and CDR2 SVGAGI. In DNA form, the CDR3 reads TGTGCCAGCGCCTGGACTGCCGCTTACGAGCAGTACTTC. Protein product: CASAWTAAYEQYF.

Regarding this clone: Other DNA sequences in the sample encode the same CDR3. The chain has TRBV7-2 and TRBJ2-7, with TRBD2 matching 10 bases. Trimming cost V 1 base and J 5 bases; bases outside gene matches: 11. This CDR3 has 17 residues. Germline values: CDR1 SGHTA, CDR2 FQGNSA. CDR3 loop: CASSLGGALAGVDEQYF. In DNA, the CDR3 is TGTGCCAGCAGCTTAGGGGGTGCGCTAGCGGGAGTGGACGAGCAGTACTTC.

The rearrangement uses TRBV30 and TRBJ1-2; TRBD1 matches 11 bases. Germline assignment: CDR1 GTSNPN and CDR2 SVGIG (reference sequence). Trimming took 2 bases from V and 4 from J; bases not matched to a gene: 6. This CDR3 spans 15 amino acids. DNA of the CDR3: TGTGCCTGGAGTCTCCCGGGACAGGGGGGCTATGGCTACACCTTC. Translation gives CAWSLPGQGGYGYTF.

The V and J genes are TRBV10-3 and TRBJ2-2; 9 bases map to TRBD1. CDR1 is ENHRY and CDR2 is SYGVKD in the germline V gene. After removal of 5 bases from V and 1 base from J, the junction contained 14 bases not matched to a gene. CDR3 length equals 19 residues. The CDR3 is CAISLRTGVQSWNTGELFF. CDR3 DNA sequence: TGTGCCATCAGTCTCAGGACAGGGGTTCAGAGTTGGAACACCGGGGAGCTGTTTTTT.

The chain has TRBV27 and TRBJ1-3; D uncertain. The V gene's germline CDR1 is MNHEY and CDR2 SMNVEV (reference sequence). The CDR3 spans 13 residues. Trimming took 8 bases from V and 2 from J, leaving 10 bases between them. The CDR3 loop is CASGGLTGNTIYF. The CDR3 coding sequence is TGTGCCAGCGGAGGCTTGACTGGAAACACCATATATTTT.

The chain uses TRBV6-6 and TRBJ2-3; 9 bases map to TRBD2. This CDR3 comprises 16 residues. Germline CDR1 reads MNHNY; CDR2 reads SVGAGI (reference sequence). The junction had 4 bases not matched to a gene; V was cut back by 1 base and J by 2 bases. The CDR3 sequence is CASSYLRGGVTDTQYF. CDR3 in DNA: TGTGCCAGCAGTTACTTGCGGGGGGGGGTCACAGATACGCAGTATTTT.

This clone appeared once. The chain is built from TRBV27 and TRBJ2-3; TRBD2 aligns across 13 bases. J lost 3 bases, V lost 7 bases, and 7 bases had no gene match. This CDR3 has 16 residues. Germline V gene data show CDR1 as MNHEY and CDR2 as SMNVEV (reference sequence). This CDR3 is CASTSGTSGTTDTQYF. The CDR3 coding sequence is TGTGCCAGCACTTCCGGGACTAGCGGGACGACAGATACGCAGTATTTT.

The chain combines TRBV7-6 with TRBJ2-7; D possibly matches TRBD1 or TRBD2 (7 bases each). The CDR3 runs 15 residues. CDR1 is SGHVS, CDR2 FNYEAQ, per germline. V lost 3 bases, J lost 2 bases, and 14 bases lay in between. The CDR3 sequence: CASSFRGDRAYEQYF. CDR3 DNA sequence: TGTGCCAGCAGCTTCCGGGGGGACAGAGCCTACGAGCAGTACTTC.

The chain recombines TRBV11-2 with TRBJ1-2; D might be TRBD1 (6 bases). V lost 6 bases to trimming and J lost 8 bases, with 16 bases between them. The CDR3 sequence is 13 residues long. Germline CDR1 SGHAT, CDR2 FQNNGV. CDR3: CASRSNRVEGYTF. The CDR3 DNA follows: TGTGCCAGCAGATCTAACAGGGTCGAGGGCTACACCTTC.

The CDR3 nucleotides are TGTGCCAGCAGTAGATCGGGGAACACTGAAGCTTTCTTT. As protein: CASSRSGNTEAFF. The chain has TRBV9 and TRBJ1-1; the D is unclear. There are 13 residues in the CDR3. CDR1 SGDLS and CDR2 YYNGEE come from the germline V gene. V gave up 5 bases and J gave up 1 base, with 9 bases separating them.

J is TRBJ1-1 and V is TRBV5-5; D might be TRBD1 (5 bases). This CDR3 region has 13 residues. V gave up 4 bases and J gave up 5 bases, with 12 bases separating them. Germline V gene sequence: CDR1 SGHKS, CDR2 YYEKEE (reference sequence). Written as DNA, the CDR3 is TGTGCCAGCAGCCGGGACTGGGATACTGAAGCTTTCTTT. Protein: CASSRDWDTEAFF. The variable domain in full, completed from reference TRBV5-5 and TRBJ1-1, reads DAGVTQSPTHLIKTRGQQVTLRCSPISGHKSVSWYQQVLGQGPQFIFQYYEKEERGRGNFPDRFSARQFPNYSSELNVNALLLGDSALYLCASSRDWDTEAFFGQGTRLTVV.

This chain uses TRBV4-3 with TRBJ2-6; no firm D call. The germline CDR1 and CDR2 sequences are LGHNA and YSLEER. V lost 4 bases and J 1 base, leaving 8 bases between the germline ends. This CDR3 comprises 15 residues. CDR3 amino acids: CASSLARSGANVLTF. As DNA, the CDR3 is TGCGCCAGCAGCCTAGCCAGATCTGGGGCCAACGTCCTGACTTTC.

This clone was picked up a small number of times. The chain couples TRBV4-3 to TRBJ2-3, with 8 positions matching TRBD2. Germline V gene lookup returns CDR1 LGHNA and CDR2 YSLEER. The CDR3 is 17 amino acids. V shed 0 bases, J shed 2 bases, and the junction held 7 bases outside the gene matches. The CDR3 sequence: CASSQERAGGPTDTQYF. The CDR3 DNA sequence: TGCGCCAGCAGCCAAGAGCGGGCGGGGGGACCCACAGATACGCAGTATTTT.

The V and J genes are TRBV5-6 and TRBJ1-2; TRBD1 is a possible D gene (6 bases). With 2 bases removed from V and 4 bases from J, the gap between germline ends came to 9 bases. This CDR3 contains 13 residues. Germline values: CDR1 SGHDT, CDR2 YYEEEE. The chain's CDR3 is CASSFGGPYGYTF. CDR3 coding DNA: TGTGCCAGCAGCTTCGGGGGGCCCTATGGCTACACCTTC.

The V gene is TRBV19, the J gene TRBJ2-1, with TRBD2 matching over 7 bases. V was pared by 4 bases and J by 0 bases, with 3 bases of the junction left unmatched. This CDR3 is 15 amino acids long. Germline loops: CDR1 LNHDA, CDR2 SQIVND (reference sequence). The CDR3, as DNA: TGTGCCAGTAGTACGGGAGGCCGCTCCTACAATGAGCAGTTCTTC. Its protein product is CASSTGGRSYNEQFF.

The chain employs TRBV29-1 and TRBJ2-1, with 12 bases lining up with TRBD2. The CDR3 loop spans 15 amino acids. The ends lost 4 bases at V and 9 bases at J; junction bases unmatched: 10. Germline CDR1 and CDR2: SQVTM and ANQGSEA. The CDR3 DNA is TGCAGCGTTGTCCGTCTAGCGGGAGGGCCCGGTGAGCAGTTCTTC. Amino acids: CSVVRLAGGPGEQFF.

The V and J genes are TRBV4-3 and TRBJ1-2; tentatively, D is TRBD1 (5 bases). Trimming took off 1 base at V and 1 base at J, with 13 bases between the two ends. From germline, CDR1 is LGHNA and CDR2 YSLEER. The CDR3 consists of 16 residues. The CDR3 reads CASSQVDSLFNYGYTF. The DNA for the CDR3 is TGCGCCAGCAGCCAAGTAGACAGCCTCTTTAACTATGGCTACACCTTC.

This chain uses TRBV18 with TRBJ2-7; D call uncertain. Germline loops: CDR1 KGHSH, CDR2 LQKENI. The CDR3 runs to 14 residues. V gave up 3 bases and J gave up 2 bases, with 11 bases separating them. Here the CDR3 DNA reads TGTGCCAGCTCACCCCCGGACGGTACCTACGAGCAGTACTTC. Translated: CASSPPDGTYEQYF.

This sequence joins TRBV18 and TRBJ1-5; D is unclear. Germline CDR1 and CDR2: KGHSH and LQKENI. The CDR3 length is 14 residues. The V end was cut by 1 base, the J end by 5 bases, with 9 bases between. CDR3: CASSPRREDQPQHF. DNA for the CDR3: TGTGCCAGCTCACCACGGAGGGAGGATCAGCCCCAGCATTTT.

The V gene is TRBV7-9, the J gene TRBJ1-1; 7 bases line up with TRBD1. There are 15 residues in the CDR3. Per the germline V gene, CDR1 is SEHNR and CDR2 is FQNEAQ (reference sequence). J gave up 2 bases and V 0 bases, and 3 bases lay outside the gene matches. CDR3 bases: TGTGCCAGCAGCTTAGCGGGACAGCAAAACACTGAAGCTTTCTTT. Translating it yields CASSLAGQQNTEAFF.

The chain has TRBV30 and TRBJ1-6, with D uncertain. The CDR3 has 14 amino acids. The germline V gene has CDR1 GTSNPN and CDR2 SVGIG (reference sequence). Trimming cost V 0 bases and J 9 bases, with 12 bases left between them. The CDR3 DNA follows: TGTGCCTGGAGTGTACAAGGTGGGAGTTCACCCCTCCACTTT. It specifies CAWSVQGGSSPLHF.

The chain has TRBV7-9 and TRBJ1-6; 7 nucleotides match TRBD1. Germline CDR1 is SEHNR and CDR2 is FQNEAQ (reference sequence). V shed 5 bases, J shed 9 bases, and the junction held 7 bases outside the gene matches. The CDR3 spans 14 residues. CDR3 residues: CASSLTGESSPLHF. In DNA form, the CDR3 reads TGTGCCAGCAGCCTAACAGGGGAGAGTTCACCCCTCCACTTT.

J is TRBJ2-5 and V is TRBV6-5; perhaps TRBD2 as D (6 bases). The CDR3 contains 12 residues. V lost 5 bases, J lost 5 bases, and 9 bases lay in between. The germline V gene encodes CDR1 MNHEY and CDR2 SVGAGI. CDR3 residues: CASSTEGETQYF. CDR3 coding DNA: TGTGCCAGCAGTACGGAGGGGGAGACCCAGTACTTC.

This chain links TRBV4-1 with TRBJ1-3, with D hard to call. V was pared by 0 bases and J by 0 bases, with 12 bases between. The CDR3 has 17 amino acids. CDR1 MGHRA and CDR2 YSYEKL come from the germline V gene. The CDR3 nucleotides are TGCGCCAGCAGCCAAGAACGGGTCAGGAGCTCTGGAAACACCATATATTTT. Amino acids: CASSQERVRSSGNTIYF.

CDR3 DNA: TGTGCCAGCAGCTTAGGACAAGTGAATCAGCCCCAGCATTTT. Translation: CASSLGQVNQPQHF. V and J are TRBV7-2 and TRBJ1-5; D is undetermined. Trimming took 1 base from V and 4 from J, leaving 8 bases between them. The CDR3 runs to 14 residues. The germline V gene has CDR1 SGHTA and CDR2 FQGNSA.

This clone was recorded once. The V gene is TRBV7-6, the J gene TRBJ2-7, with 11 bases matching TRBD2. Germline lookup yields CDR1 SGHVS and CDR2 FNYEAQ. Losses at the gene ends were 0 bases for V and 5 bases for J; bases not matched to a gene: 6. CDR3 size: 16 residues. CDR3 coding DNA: TGTGCCAGCAGCTTAGCTAGCGGGAGGGCAGGGAACGAGCAGTACTTC. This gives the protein CASSLASGRAGNEQYF.

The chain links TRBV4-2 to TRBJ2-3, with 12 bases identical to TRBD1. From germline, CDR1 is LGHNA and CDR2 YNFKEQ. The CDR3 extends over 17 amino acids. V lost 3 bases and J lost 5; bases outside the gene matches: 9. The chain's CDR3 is CASSQPGTGGAGDTQYF. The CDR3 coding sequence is TGTGCCAGCAGCCAGCCGGGGACAGGGGGCGCGGGAGATACGCAGTATTTT.